This entry describes one T cell receptor (beta chain). What it recognizes is unknown. The source of the sample is a study of T cell responses to AZD1222 COVID-19 vaccine. General observations from the study: Baseline serology detected seropositivity in only six AZD1222 recipients. Of spike-specific TCRs, nearly half reportedly target regions left unmutated in variants.

This CDR3 is 14 amino acids long. V lost 8 bases and J lost 5, with 15 bases in between. Germline V CDR1 and CDR2: SEHNR, FQNEAQ (reference sequence). Generated by immunoSEQ multiplex PCR, the TCRdb table keeps only in-frame clones and is missing some. The profile covers tens of thousands of clones, with 88% appearing a single time and less than 9% taken by the ten largest. This sample comprised peripheral blood, obtained 28 days after the second AZD1222 dose. The receptor was derived from an adult who received the AZD1222 COVID-19 vaccine. The chain links TRBV7-9 to TRBJ2-2, with a possible D match to TRBD2 (6 bases). The CDR3 region is CASLPGGRTGELFF. Written as DNA, the CDR3 is TGTGCCAGCCTACCCGGAGGGCGAACCGGGGAGCTGTTTTTT.